The 24 T cell receptor beta chains given below trace back to one sample, sequenced in a study of blood T cell repertoires in COVID-19 (dated by TCRdb to the early 2020s). Library construction relied on the immunoSEQ multiplex PCR assay. TCRdb took over this immuneACCESS table, retaining in-frame rearrangements with V and J assigned. Such tables are incomplete; in checked studies, under half of the missing clones stem from an unresolved V gene, and the remainder is unexplained. The sample table shows about 290,000 clones, and roughly 91% are seen once. Together, the top ten hold around 10% of the sample. Source material: peripheral blood. These receptors were obtained from a woman aged 30 to 39 with COVID-19, enrolled during active disease.

This rearrangement joins TRBV2 to TRBJ1-5; D may be TRBD1 (6 bases). The CDR3 runs to 14 residues. Germline V gene data show CDR1 as SNHLY and CDR2 as FYNNEI. Trimming took 6 bases from V and 9 from J, leaving 18 bases between them. CDR3 nucleotides: TGTGCCAGCAGCGAAACAGGGAGGGGTCGGCCCCAGCATTTT. Translated, it gives CASSETGRGRPQHF.

J is TRBJ1-1 and V is TRBV29-1; perhaps TRBD1 as D (5 bases). Germline loops: CDR1 SQVTM, CDR2 ANQGSEA. The CDR3 consists of 13 residues. Trimming removed 8 bases from V and 0 bases from J, with 13 bases in between. This CDR3 is CSTTGAMNTEAFF. In nucleotides, the CDR3 is TGCAGCACAACAGGCGCTATGAACACTGAAGCTTTCTTT.

This chain connects TRBV18 to TRBJ1-1, with TRBD1 matching over 9 bases. The CDR3 totals 14 residues. Germline lookup yields CDR1 KGHSH and CDR2 LQKENI. V was clipped by 3 bases and J by 8 bases; unmatched bases: 7. The CDR3 loop is CASSPGTGLTEAFF. The CDR3 DNA reads TGTGCCAGCTCACCCGGGACAGGGTTGACGGAAGCTTTCTTT.

This chain connects TRBV19 to TRBJ1-2; D is ambiguous. Germline V gives CDR1 LNHDA, CDR2 SQIVND (reference sequence). This CDR3 spans 14 amino acids. V was shortened by 1 base and J by 4 bases, with 10 bases between the two germline ends. CDR3 DNA sequence: TGTGCCAGTAGTATAGTGGTCAGAGGCTATGGCTACACCTTC. This sequence encodes CASSIVVRGYGYTF.

This clone has only one observation. The rearrangement uses TRBV19 and TRBJ2-7, with 9 bases identical to TRBD1. The ends lost 6 bases at V and 3 bases at J; junction bases unmatched: 18. Per the germline V gene, CDR1 is LNHDA and CDR2 is SQIVND (reference sequence). This CDR3 is 18 amino acids long. DNA of the CDR3: TGTGCCAGTAGCCAGCACGGGACAGGGAGGCTCTATGACTACGAGCAGTACTTC. This gives the protein CASSQHGTGRLYDYEQYF.

The chain combines TRBV20-1 with TRBJ2-3, with TRBD2 identical over 10 bases. This CDR3 contains 15 residues. Per the germline V gene, CDR1 is DFQATT and CDR2 is SNEGSKA (reference sequence). V gave up 3 bases and J gave up 2 bases; unmatched junction bases: 5. The CDR3 here is CSASIAGGPTDTQYF. CDR3 in DNA: TGCAGTGCTAGTATAGCGGGGGGACCCACAGATACGCAGTATTTT.

The chain is built from TRBV5-6 and TRBJ2-1; D remains ambiguous. The CDR3 has 14 amino acids. V lost 0 bases, J lost 5 bases, and 9 bases lay in between. The germline V gene has CDR1 SGHDT and CDR2 YYEEEE. For the CDR3, the DNA is TGTGCCAGCAGCTTGGGGGCCAGACACAATGAGCAGTTCTTC. Amino acids: CASSLGARHNEQFF.

The chain carries TRBV7-9 and TRBJ1-5; TRBD1 agrees at 7 bases. The J segment lost 3 bases and the V segment lost 3 bases, leaving 5 bases of the junction unmatched. The CDR3 spans 15 residues. Germline V gene sequence: CDR1 SEHNR, CDR2 FQNEAQ (reference sequence). CDR3 bases: TGTGCCAGCAGCTTCGGGACAGACTTCAATCAGCCCCAGCATTTT. This codes for CASSFGTDFNQPQHF.

J is TRBJ2-5 and V is TRBV6-5; D ambiguous. V was shortened by 6 bases and J by 6 bases, with 20 bases between the two germline ends. The CDR3 runs to 15 residues. CDR1 MNHEY and CDR2 SVGAGI come from the germline V gene. The CDR3 loop reads CASSYSASSHQTQYF. The CDR3, as DNA: TGTGCCAGCAGCTACAGCGCGAGCAGCCACCAGACCCAGTACTTC.

The chain combines TRBV7-9 with TRBJ2-7, with 10 bases matching TRBD2. V lost 10 bases to trimming and J lost 2 bases; unmatched junction nucleotides: 8. Germline CDR1 reads SEHNR; CDR2 reads FQNEAQ (reference sequence). CDR3 length equals 14 residues. CDR3 in DNA: TGTGCCACTTCCGGGACTAGCGCCACCTACGAGCAGTACTTC. It codes for CATSGTSATYEQYF.

This chain connects TRBV28 to TRBJ2-7; TRBD2 agrees at 8 bases. There are 17 residues in the CDR3. Germline CDR1 reads MDHEN; CDR2 reads SYDVKM. The junction had 15 bases not matched to a gene; V was cut back by 3 bases and J by 5 bases. CDR3 nucleotides: TGTGCCAGCAGTTTTCGGGGGGGCGCGATGAGAGCCCACGAGCAGTACTTC. This encodes CASSFRGGAMRAHEQYF.

The V and J genes are TRBV6-5 and TRBJ1-1; the match to TRBD1 covers 7 bases. The V and J ends lost 6 bases and 1 base, in that order; junction bases with no gene match: 5. In germline, CDR1 is MNHEY, CDR2 SVGAGI. The CDR3 has 14 amino acids. CDR3 protein: CASRTGSPNTEAFF. As DNA, the CDR3 is TGTGCCAGCAGGACAGGGTCCCCGAACACTGAAGCTTTCTTT.

This chain uses TRBV6-1 with TRBJ1-1; TRBD1 agrees at 8 bases. Unmatched junction bases numbered 5, after V lost 2 bases and J lost 3 bases. Germline V gene data show CDR1 as MNHNS and CDR2 as SASEGT. The CDR3 extends over 15 amino acids. Here the CDR3 DNA reads TGTGCCAGCAGTGAAACAGGGGGGAGCTACACTGAAGCTTTCTTT. This sequence encodes CASSETGGSYTEAFF.

This clone was recorded once. V usage is TRBV7-8 and J usage is TRBJ2-7; 11 bases are shared with TRBD1. Germline V gene data show CDR1 as SGHVS and CDR2 as FQNEAQ. The CDR3 is made up of 16 amino acids. V shed 1 base and J 3 bases; nucleotides not matched to a gene: 5. DNA of the CDR3: TGTGCCAGCAGCTTAGGGACAGGGGGCGGTGTCTACGAGCAGTACTTC. Translation gives CASSLGTGGGVYEQYF.

The chain uses TRBV7-6 and TRBJ1-2; a possible D gene is TRBD1 (5 bases). Germline V gene sequence: CDR1 SGHVS, CDR2 FNYEAQ. Trimming shortened V by 5 bases and J by 5 bases, and 18 bases separated the two germline ends. This CDR3 comprises 15 residues. The DNA for the CDR3 is TGTGCCAGCAGCCTTGAAGGGGCAGGGTTATATGGCTACACCTTC. Translating it yields CASSLEGAGLYGYTF.

This chain joins TRBV5-5 and TRBJ2-5, with TRBD2 as a possible D gene (6 bases). Germline CDR1 reads SGHKS; CDR2 reads YYEKEE (reference sequence). Deletions cut 2 bases from V and 4 bases from J, with 12 bases between. The CDR3 contains 14 residues. Written as DNA, the CDR3 is TGTGCCAGCAGCTTCGGTCGGGGAGGAGAGACCCAGTACTTC. Translation gives CASSFGRGGETQYF.

The rearrangement joins TRBV2 to TRBJ1-1; D perhaps matches TRBD1 (5 bases). Germline assignment: CDR1 SNHLY and CDR2 FYNNEI. CDR3 length: 14 residues. The germline V and J ends were trimmed by 8 bases and 4 bases, with 17 bases remaining between them. The CDR3 nucleotides are TGTGCCAGCTTGAACAGCCCCGGGGGCACTGAAGCTTTCTTT. It yields the protein CASLNSPGGTEAFF.

J is TRBJ1-3 and V is TRBV27, with no clear D. The germline V gene has CDR1 MNHEY and CDR2 SMNVEV (reference sequence). Trimming removed 11 bases from V and 0 bases from J, with 17 bases in between. The CDR3 is made up of 15 amino acids. CDR3 in DNA: TGTGCCTCCAAAAGAAACAGTGACTCTGGAAACACCATATATTTT. The encoded protein is CASKRNSDSGNTIYF.

The chain joins TRBV7-9 to TRBJ1-4; D is undetermined. V gave up 5 bases and J gave up 7 bases, with 17 bases separating them. The CDR3 extends over 15 amino acids. Per the germline V gene, CDR1 is SEHNR and CDR2 is FQNEAQ (reference sequence). Written as DNA, the CDR3 is TGTGCCAGCAGCCACCCGACACTTGCGGGTGAAAAACTGTTTTTT. This encodes CASSHPTLAGEKLFF.

The chain recombines TRBV13 with TRBJ1-2, with D possibly TRBD1 on 6 matching bases. The germline gives CDR1 PRHDT, CDR2 FYEKMQ (reference sequence). The CDR3 totals 16 residues. The V end lost 4 bases, the J end lost 3 bases, and 18 bases lay between the germline ends. Here the CDR3 DNA reads TGTGCCAGCAGCTCCTTAAGCTCGACAGGATACTATGGCTACACCTTC. It translates to CASSSLSSTGYYGYTF.

The rearrangement links TRBV11-2 to TRBJ1-6; no firm D call. Trimming removed 1 base at V and 7 bases at J, with 8 bases between. Germline CDR1 and CDR2: SGHAT and FQNNGV. This CDR3 comprises 14 residues. Here the CDR3 reads CASSLGSTNSPLHF. CDR3 sequence (DNA): TGTGCCAGCAGCTTAGGGAGTACCAATTCACCCCTCCACTTT.

This sequence joins TRBV7-9 and TRBJ1-3; 7 nucleotides match TRBD1. CDR1 is SEHNR, CDR2 FQNEAQ, per germline (reference sequence). The trim removed 5 bases at V and 0 bases at J, leaving 13 bases unmatched. There are 18 residues in the CDR3. The CDR3 region is CASSLKSLRDSSGNTIYF. The CDR3 DNA reads as TGTGCCAGCAGCCTTAAGAGCCTCCGGGACAGCTCTGGAAACACCATATATTTT. The full variable domain, rest sourced from reference TRBV7-9 and TRBJ1-3, is DTGVSQNPRHKITKRGQNVTFRCDPISEHNRLYWYRQTLGQGPEFLTYFQNEAQLEKSRLLSDRFSAERPKGSFSTLEIQRTEQGDSAMYLCASSLKSLRDSSGNTIYFGEGSWLTVV.

The V call is TRBV18, the J call TRBJ1-4; D remains unclear. Germline assignment: CDR1 KGHSH and CDR2 LQKENI. The CDR3 runs to 12 residues. The V end lost 5 bases, the J end lost 10 bases, and 11 bases lay between the germline ends. CDR3 coding DNA: TGTGCCAGCTCAGGGTTAGGCGGAAAACTGTTTTTT. This codes for CASSGLGGKLFF.

The chain carries TRBV5-6 and TRBJ2-7, with TRBD1 matching 8 bases. The CDR3 totals 14 residues. Germline lookup yields CDR1 SGHDT and CDR2 YYEEEE. V gave up 4 bases and J gave up 5 bases; unmatched junction bases: 8. DNA of the CDR3: TGTGCCAGCAGCACCCTGACAGGGGACCACGAGCAGTACTTC. It is translated as CASSTLTGDHEQYF. Drawing the rest from reference TRBV5-6 and TRBJ2-7, the complete variable domain is DAGVTQSPTHLIKTRGQQVTLRCSPKSGHDTVSWYQQALGQGPQFIFQYYEEEERQRGNFPDRFSGHQFPNYSSELNVNALLLGDSALYLCASSTLTGDHEQYFGPGTRLTVT.